Listed here are 17 T cell receptor beta chains from one sample, sequenced in a study of cytomegalovirus exposure and HLA in healthy donors. PCR involved 60 Vbeta and 13 Jbeta primers. The assay was immunoSEQ multiplex PCR, and TCRdb's table has in-frame clones only and misses some. The table lists 150,000 to 200,000 clones, about 77% of them singletons. Source material: PBMCs. These receptors came from a male donor in good health and CMV-seropositive.

The V and J genes are TRBV6-5 and TRBJ2-1; TRBD1 matches 9 bases. J lost 8 bases, V lost 5 bases, and 7 bases had no gene match. Looked up from germline, CDR1 is MNHEY and CDR2 is SVGAGI. This CDR3 is 14 amino acids long. The CDR3, as DNA: TGTGCCAGCAGTCCCCCGGGACAGGGACATGAGCAGTTCTTC. Amino acid sequence: CASSPPGQGHEQFF.

This clone was recorded only once. The J gene is TRBJ2-5, the V gene TRBV6-1; 15 bases map to TRBD2. The J segment lost 2 bases and the V segment lost 10 bases, leaving 5 bases of the junction unmatched. CDR3 length: 15 residues. Germline assignment: CDR1 MNHNS and CDR2 SASEGT. CDR3 in DNA: TGTGCCACCCATGGACTAGCGGGGGGGCAAGAGACCCAGTACTTC. Amino acid sequence: CATHGLAGGQETQYF.

The sample holds one count of this clone. The chain is built from TRBV30 and TRBJ2-5; D might be TRBD2 (7 bases). V was clipped by 2 bases and J by 5 bases, with 18 bases between them. Germline V gene data show CDR1 as GTSNPN and CDR2 as SVGIG (reference sequence). The CDR3 sequence is 15 residues long. The CDR3 coding sequence is TGTGCCTGGAGTCGCGGGGGCCTGGGGGGGGAGACCCAGTACTTC. Protein: CAWSRGGLGGETQYF.

This clone has only a few counts. The J gene is TRBJ2-7, the V gene TRBV11-2; a possible D gene is TRBD1 (6 bases). This CDR3 comprises 14 residues. Between the trimmed V and J ends, which lost 6 bases and 2 bases, there was a span of 14 bases. Germline V lookup: CDR1 SGHAT, CDR2 FQNNGV. CDR3: CASRHSQGTYEQYF. CDR3 DNA sequence: TGTGCCAGCAGGCATTCCCAGGGGACCTACGAGCAGTACTTC.

This chain uses TRBV11-2 with TRBJ1-1; D is uncertain. The CDR3 is made up of 11 amino acids. Germline values: CDR1 SGHAT, CDR2 FQNNGV. Trimming shortened V by 6 bases and J by 11 bases, and 13 bases separated the two germline ends. The CDR3 DNA sequence: TGTGCCAGCAGTCAGCGGGTGGACGCTTTCTTT. Its protein is CASSQRVDAFF.

This chain uses TRBV30 with TRBJ2-2; unclear D gene. Germline V lookup: CDR1 GTSNPN, CDR2 SVGIG (reference sequence). This CDR3 region has 10 residues. CDR3 sequence reads: CAGAAGELFF. The CDR3 nucleotides read TGTGCAGGAGCAGCCGGGGAGCTGTTTTTT.

The chain employs TRBV4-3 and TRBJ2-2; TRBD1 agrees at 8 bases. Trimming cost V 5 bases and J 4 bases; bases outside gene matches: 6. Germline CDR1 is LGHNA and CDR2 is YSLEER. CDR3 length equals 15 residues. The CDR3 protein is CASSFGTGLTGELFF. CDR3 sequence (DNA): TGCGCCAGCAGCTTCGGGACAGGTCTCACCGGGGAGCTGTTTTTT.

In the case of this clone: This CDR3 is also generated by other DNA sequences in the sample. CDR3 amino acids: CASSGGSSTDTQYF. In DNA, the CDR3 is TGTGCCAGCAGTGGAGGCTCCAGCACAGATACGCAGTATTTT. This sequence joins TRBV2 and TRBJ2-3, with no clear D. The ends were cut back, 4 bases at V and 0 bases at J, with 8 bases in the middle. The germline gives CDR1 SNHLY, CDR2 FYNNEI. The CDR3 is 14 residues long.

The CDR3 DNA is TGTGCCTGGAATAAACAGGGAAACTATGGCTACACCTTC. Encoded protein: CAWNKQGNYGYTF. V is TRBV30 and J is TRBJ1-2; weak D call: TRBD1 (6 bases). The V and J ends lost 4 bases and 2 bases respectively, with 11 bases between them. Germline V gene data show CDR1 as GTSNPN and CDR2 as SVGIG (reference sequence). The CDR3 is made up of 13 amino acids.

V and J are TRBV4-1 and TRBJ1-5; D unresolved. CDR1 and CDR2 from the germline V gene are MGHRA and YSYEKL. The CDR3 loop spans 15 amino acids. V lost 4 bases and J lost 4, with 14 bases in between. CDR3 coding DNA: TGCGCCAGCAGCCCGCTGGTCACCGGGAATCAGCCCCAGCATTTT. Protein sequence: CASSPLVTGNQPQHF.

This clone has just one count. Mismatch with germline at one junction end may stem from a read error. The chain combines TRBV7-9 with TRBJ1-4; D might be TRBD1 (5 bases). Germline assignment: CDR1 SEHNR and CDR2 FQNEAQ (reference sequence). The CDR3 is 17 amino acids. CDR3 amino acids: CSSSLARGRGTNEKLFF. In DNA, the CDR3 is TGTTCCAGCAGCTTAGCGCGTGGGAGGGGAACTAATGAAAAACTGTTTTTT.

V usage is TRBV4-3 and J usage is TRBJ1-2; the D gene is possibly TRBD1 (6 bases). The ends were cut back, 4 bases at V and 5 bases at J, with 26 bases in the middle. CDR3 length equals 18 residues. Per germline, CDR1 LGHNA and CDR2 YSLEER. CDR3 DNA: TGCGCCAGCAGCCCAGACGTCGGGGACAACACTTTTTTATATGGCTACACCTTC. Its translation is CASSPDVGDNTFLYGYTF.

The chain combines TRBV5-1 with TRBJ2-3, with TRBD2 matching 9 bases. CDR3 length: 15 amino acids. V trimming: 3 bases; J trimming: 5 bases; junction bases outside the gene matches: 7. CDR1 and CDR2 (germline): SGHRS, YFSETQ. The chain's CDR3 is CASSSQRGEGDTQYF. CDR3 nucleotide sequence: TGCGCCAGCAGCTCTCAGCGGGGGGAGGGAGATACGCAGTATTTT.

V usage is TRBV2 and J usage is TRBJ1-1; 7 bases match TRBD1. The V segment lost 3 bases and the J segment 4 bases; nucleotides outside the gene matches: 5. The CDR3 is 14 amino acids. In germline, CDR1 is SNHLY, CDR2 FYNNEI. In DNA form, the CDR3 reads TGTGCCAGCAGTGACCAGGGGGTGATCACTGAAGCTTTCTTT. Protein product: CASSDQGVITEAFF.

The table lists this clone with a few counts. The rearrangement links TRBV6-1 to TRBJ2-7, with D tentatively TRBD2 (6 bases). Germline V lookup: CDR1 MNHNS, CDR2 SASEGT. V was pared by 6 bases and J by 5 bases, with 14 bases between. CDR3 length equals 13 residues. CDR3 sequence (DNA): TGTGCCAGCAGGGAACGGGGGACCCACGAGCAGTACTTC. The encoded protein is CASRERGTHEQYF.

This chain links TRBV7-2 with TRBJ1-3; D is possibly TRBD1 (6 bases). Between the trimmed V and J ends, which lost 4 bases and 4 bases, there was a span of 14 bases. Per the germline V gene, CDR1 is SGHTA and CDR2 is FQGNSA. This CDR3 spans 15 amino acids. As DNA, the CDR3 is TGTGCCAGCAGCTCGAACACAGGGTACGGAAACACCATATATTTT. It yields the protein CASSSNTGYGNTIYF.

V usage is TRBV5-1 and J usage is TRBJ2-7; 10 bases align to TRBD1. Germline CDR1 is SGHRS and CDR2 is YFSETQ. The CDR3 totals 14 residues. J gave up 4 bases and V 4 bases, and 5 bases lay outside the gene matches. CDR3 amino acids: CASSPPGQGYEQYF. In DNA, the CDR3 is TGCGCCAGCAGCCCGCCGGGACAGGGGTACGAGCAGTACTTC.